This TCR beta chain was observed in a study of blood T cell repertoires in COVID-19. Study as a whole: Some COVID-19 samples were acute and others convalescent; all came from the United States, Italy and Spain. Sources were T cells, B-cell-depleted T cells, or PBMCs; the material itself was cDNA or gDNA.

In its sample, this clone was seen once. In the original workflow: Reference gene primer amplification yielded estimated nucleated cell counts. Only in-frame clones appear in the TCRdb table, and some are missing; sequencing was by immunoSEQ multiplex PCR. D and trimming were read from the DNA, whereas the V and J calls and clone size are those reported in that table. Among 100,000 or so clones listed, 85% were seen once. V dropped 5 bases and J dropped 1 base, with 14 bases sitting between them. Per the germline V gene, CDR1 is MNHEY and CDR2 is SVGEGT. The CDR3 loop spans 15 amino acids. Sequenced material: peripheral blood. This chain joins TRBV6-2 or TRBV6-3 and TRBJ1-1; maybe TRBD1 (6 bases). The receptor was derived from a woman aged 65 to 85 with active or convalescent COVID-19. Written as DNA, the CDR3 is TGTGCCAGCAGTGCGCACAGGGCGCCGAACACTGAAGCTTTCTTT. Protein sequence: CASSAHRAPNTEAFF.